Below are 8 T cell receptor beta chains sequenced from a single sample in a study of blood T cell repertoires in COVID-19. TCRdb's table, derived via immunoSEQ multiplex PCR, lists solely in-frame clones and lacks some. Of about 44,000 clones listed, roughly nine tenths were seen once; the top ten hold roughly 15%. Material for sequencing was peripheral blood. These receptor sequences come from a man between 65 and 85 years old with active COVID-19.

This clone was observed a handful of times. The chain combines TRBV5-4 with TRBJ1-6; D gene unclear. The CDR3 runs to 12 residues. CDR1 is SGHNT and CDR2 is YYREEE in the germline V gene (reference sequence). Trimming took off 1 base at V and 7 bases at J, with 3 bases between the two ends. The CDR3 DNA reads TGTGCCAGCAGCTTGCAGAATTCACCCCTCCACTTT. Amino acid sequence: CASSLQNSPLHF.

The chain employs TRBV6-6 and TRBJ1-5; perhaps TRBD1 as D (6 bases). Trimming took 4 bases from V and 4 from J, leaving 11 bases between them. Looked up from germline, CDR1 is MNHNY and CDR2 is SVGAGI (reference sequence). The CDR3 spans 14 residues. The CDR3 protein is CASSWGPRNQPQHF. CDR3 bases: TGTGCCAGCAGTTGGGGGCCGCGGAATCAGCCCCAGCATTTT.

CDR3 bases: TGTGCCAGCAGGCAAACCATAAATCGGGATACGCAGTATTTT. Residues: CASRQTINRDTQYF. The V call is TRBV2, the J call TRBJ2-3, with no clear D. This CDR3 contains 14 residues. The V end was cut by 6 bases, the J end by 6 bases, with 16 bases between. From germline, CDR1 is SNHLY and CDR2 FYNNEI.

The table lists this clone with a few counts. CDR3 DNA: TGCGCCAGCCGAAGACACTGGGAGGGGAGCACCGGGGAGCTGTTTTTT. Protein: CASRRHWEGSTGELFF. This rearrangement joins TRBV5-1 to TRBJ2-2; TRBD2 aligns across 7 bases. The length of the CDR3 is 16 residues. Germline V gene sequence: CDR1 SGHRS, CDR2 YFSETQ. V lost 7 bases, J lost 4 bases, and 13 bases stayed unmatched.

The chain uses TRBV9 and TRBJ2-5, with 11 positions matching TRBD2. The germline V gene encodes CDR1 SGDLS and CDR2 YYNGEE. Trimming removed 0 bases from V and 2 bases from J; junction bases left unmatched: 3. The CDR3 spans 16 residues. In nucleotides, the CDR3 is TGTGCCAGCAGCGTAGGCGTAGCGGGGGGGCAAGAGACCCAGTACTTC. It yields the protein CASSVGVAGGQETQYF.

This rearrangement joins TRBV2 to TRBJ1-2; 7 bases line up with TRBD1. This CDR3 is built from 12 residues. The germline gives CDR1 SNHLY, CDR2 FYNNEI. V lost 4 bases to trimming and J lost 8 bases; unmatched junction nucleotides: 4. Written as DNA, the CDR3 is TGTGCCAGCAGTGGACAGGGCGGAGGCTACACCTTC. Amino acid sequence: CASSGQGGGYTF.

The rearrangement joins TRBV20-1 to TRBJ2-3; the match to TRBD2 covers 11 bases. This CDR3 is built from 17 residues. Trimming removed 3 bases from V and 1 base from J; junction bases left unmatched: 9. Germline V gene lookup returns CDR1 DFQATT and CDR2 SNEGSKA (reference sequence). The CDR3 DNA sequence: TGCAGTGCTAGTTCGCTACTAGCGGGGGCTCGCACAGATACGCAGTATTTT. It codes for CSASSLLAGARTDTQYF.

The DNA of the CDR3 is TGTGCCAGTAGTATAGGACAGGGTAGCGCTGGGGCCAACGTCCTGACTTTC. This encodes CASSIGQGSAGANVLTF. The chain carries TRBV19 and TRBJ2-6; TRBD1 matches 7 bases. Germline V lookup: CDR1 LNHDA, CDR2 SQIVND (reference sequence). Trimming removed 1 base from V and 2 bases from J; junction bases left unmatched: 5. This CDR3 has 17 residues.